This T cell receptor beta chain was documented in a study of technical replicates of blood from four donors. Clones were read by immunoSEQ multiplex PCR, and TCRdb kept only the in-frame ones, dropping some. This sample carries tens of thousands of clones, 80% to 95% of them seen once, and the ten largest clones take roughly 0.41%. The CDR3 contains 17 residues. V lost 0 bases, J lost 0 bases, and 5 bases stayed unmatched. Germline values: CDR1 SGHRS, CDR2 YFSETQ. The rearrangement joins TRBV5-1 to TRBJ2-1, with 8 bases lining up with TRBD2. Sequences were obtained from T cells isolated from PBMCs. This sequence originates from a human donor in good health. As DNA, the CDR3 is TGCGCCAGCAGCTTGGCCTTCAGCGGGGGCTCCTACAATGAGCAGTTCTTC. Its translation is CASSLAFSGGSYNEQFF. Full variable domain (missing parts from reference TRBV5-1 and TRBJ2-1): KAGVTQTPRYLIKTRGQQVTLSCSPISGHRSVSWYQQTPGQGLQFLFEYFSETQRNKGNFPGRFSGRQFSNSRSEMNVSTLELGDSALYLCASSLAFSGGSYNEQFFGPGTRLTVL.